This TCR beta chain was observed in a study of blood T cell repertoires in COVID-19. Overall study context: The United States, Italy and Spain were the sources of the acute and convalescent COVID-19 samples.

Participant reports of clinical history set cohort assignment. Recovered participants had two consecutive negative NP/OP PCR tests, healthcare professional clearance, or symptom resolution. This table comes from immunoSEQ multiplex PCR, and its TCRdb copy is limited to in-frame clones, with some not included. The table shows a few hundred thousand clones, with more than 75% occurring only once. Sequencing used PBMCs or T cells enriched from blood (not recorded which). The receptor comes from a woman aged 30 to 39 who had recovered from COVID-19.

CDR3 loop: CASSQTGTGGHQPQHF. As DNA, the CDR3 is TGTGCCAGCAGCCAAACAGGGACAGGGGGACATCAGCCCCAGCATTTT. V gene TRBV11-2 combines with J gene TRBJ1-5; TRBD1 matches 11 bases. Germline-derived CDR1 and CDR2 are SGHAT and FQNNGV. Losses at the gene ends were 5 bases for V and 5 bases for J; bases not matched to a gene: 8. The CDR3 is made up of 16 amino acids.